The 4 T cell receptor beta chains reported below all come from one sample, sequenced in a study of T-cell reconstitution after alpha-beta-depleted transplantation in children. Researchers prepared the TCRbeta library using unique molecular identifiers, the study reports. TCRdb called the PCR reads again in MiXCR, with one record for every CDR3 protein. The sample includes roughly 670,000 distinct CDR3 sequences, under 15% of them seen just once. This specimen consisted of PBMCs, obtained before TCRalphabeta/CD19-depleted stem cell transplant. Receptors were obtained from a girl aged 2 to 9 with congenital amegakaryocytic thrombocytopenia, due to receive a stem cell transplant.

This clonotype turned up a few times. The rearrangement links TRBV5-1 to TRBJ1-6; D is unresolved. This CDR3 is 16 amino acids long. Germline values: CDR1 SGHRS, CDR2 YFSETQ. V lost 4 bases to trimming and J lost 7 bases, with 18 bases between them. DNA of the CDR3: TGCGCCAGCAGCAAACTGCCGGGCCCTTCAAATTCACCCCTCCACTTT. This codes for CASSKLPGPSNSPLHF.

The chain joins TRBV5-1 to TRBJ2-1, with D perhaps assigned TRBD1 or TRBD2 (7 bases each). This CDR3 has 17 residues. From germline, CDR1 is SGHRS and CDR2 YFSETQ. The ends were cut back, 4 bases at V and 3 bases at J, with 20 bases in the middle. CDR3 coding DNA: TGCGCCAGCAGCCGCCGTGGGGCAGGGGGGGACTACAATGAGCAGTTCTTC. Encoded protein: CASSRRGAGGDYNEQFF.

On this clonotype itself: A much bigger clone sits one base away, suggesting this may be a read error. This chain uses TRBV12-3 or TRBV12-4 with TRBJ2-3, with 7 positions matching TRBD1. The J call is in doubt because the DNA end fits TRBJ1-5 better. CDR3 size: 14 residues. The CDR3 bases are TGTGCCAGCAACCCAATGGTCAGGGGGGATACGCAGCATTTT. This encodes CASNPMVRGDTQHF.

This clonotype was recorded many times. J is TRBJ2-1 and V is TRBV5-1; D unclear. V shed 3 bases and J shed 6 bases, with 19 bases lying between them. Germline-derived CDR1 and CDR2 are SGHRS and YFSETQ. The CDR3 totals 16 residues. CDR3 sequence (DNA): TGCGCCAGCAGCTCAGGTCACGGTGGTGGTCTCAATGAGCAGTTCTTC. Translated, it gives CASSSGHGGGLNEQFF.